The 32 T cell receptor beta chains listed next were all sequenced from one sample in a study of tumor T cells in aggressive B-cell lymphoma. Some clones are missing from TCRdb's copy, which holds only in-frame ones; the method was immunoSEQ multiplex PCR. The sample has 3,000 or so clones; about 89% are singletons. Sequenced input: tumor tissue. These receptor sequences come from an adult with diffuse large B cell lymphoma.

The gene calls are TRBV11-2 and TRBJ2-7, with TRBD1 as a possible D gene (5 bases). There are 14 residues in the CDR3. The germline V and J ends were trimmed by 10 bases and 5 bases, with 21 bases remaining between them. Germline CDR1 reads SGHAT; CDR2 reads FQNNGV. The chain's CDR3 is CATSRNQGLHEQYF. For the CDR3, the DNA is TGTGCCACCTCAAGGAACCAGGGTCTCCACGAGCAGTACTTC.

This clone is large in the sample. This sequence joins TRBV7-9 and TRBJ1-1; no firm D call. V was shortened by 5 bases and J by 3 bases, with 13 bases between the two germline ends. This CDR3 spans 14 amino acids. Germline CDR1 reads SEHNR; CDR2 reads FQNEAQ (reference sequence). CDR3 in amino acids: CASSPGDLHTEAFF. DNA of the CDR3: TGTGCCAGCAGCCCCGGTGATCTTCACACTGAAGCTTTCTTT.

The V gene is TRBV5-1, the J gene TRBJ1-2; 7 nucleotides agree with TRBD1. CDR1 and CDR2 from the germline V gene are SGHRS and YFSETQ. The CDR3 consists of 15 residues. Trimming took 6 bases from V and 2 from J; bases not matched to a gene: 10. CDR3 DNA: TGCGCCAGCAACGCCATGGGACAGCCGAACTATGGCTACACCTTC. It encodes CASNAMGQPNYGYTF.

Only one count was recorded for this clone. This chain joins TRBV11-3 and TRBJ1-1; no reliable D call. The CDR3 has 13 residues. Germline assignment: CDR1 SGHNT and CDR2 YENEEA. Trimming left V 2 bases short and J 0 bases short, with 4 bases between. CDR3 nucleotides: TGTGCCAGCAGCTTATCAGTGAACACTGAAGCTTTCTTT. It is translated as CASSLSVNTEAFF. Using reference TRBV11-3 and TRBJ1-1 for the parts outside the CDR3, the full variable domain is EAGVVQSPRYKIIEKKQPVAFWCNPISGHNTLYWYLQNLGQGPELLIRYENEEAVDDSQLPKDRFSAERLKGVDSTLKIQPAELGDSAVYLCASSLSVNTEAFFGQGTRLTVV.

The rearrangement uses TRBV18 and TRBJ2-2; D is perhaps TRBD2 (5 bases). The CDR3 consists of 14 residues. The germline CDR1 and CDR2 sequences are KGHSH and LQKENI. V lost 5 bases, J lost 6 bases, and 13 bases lay in between. DNA for the CDR3: TGTGCCAGCTCATCTACTAGTCCACCCGGGGAGCTGTTTTTT. Protein: CASSSTSPPGELFF.

This chain joins TRBV5-1 and TRBJ2-7; the match to TRBD1 covers 8 bases. The CDR3 spans 16 residues. The V gene's germline CDR1 is SGHRS and CDR2 YFSETQ. The V and J ends lost 4 bases and 5 bases, in that order; junction bases with no gene match: 14. The CDR3 coding sequence is TGCGCCAGCAGCCCCACACGAACGGACAGGGACGACGAGCAGTACTTC. This translates into CASSPTRTDRDDEQYF.

The chain is built from TRBV27 and TRBJ2-3; the match to TRBD2 covers 11 bases. The CDR3 covers 16 residues. CDR1 is MNHEY and CDR2 is SMNVEV in the germline V gene (reference sequence). V lost 10 bases to trimming and J lost 6 bases; unmatched junction nucleotides: 15. The CDR3, as DNA: TGTGCCACAAGGGGACTAGCGGAGGTAAGGCACGATACGCAGTATTTT. Amino acids: CATRGLAEVRHDTQYF.

The rearrangement joins TRBV19 to TRBJ1-2; TRBD1 might be the D (5 bases). In germline, CDR1 is LNHDA, CDR2 SQIVND (reference sequence). This CDR3 contains 14 residues. V shed 3 bases and J shed 4 bases, with 12 bases lying between them. CDR3 nucleotide sequence: TGTGCCAGTAGTATTCTCCAGGGTACCTATGGCTACACCTTC. Protein: CASSILQGTYGYTF.

This sequence joins TRBV11-3 and TRBJ1-3, with D hard to call. Germline assignment: CDR1 SGHNT and CDR2 YENEEA. This CDR3 region has 14 residues. V shed 5 bases and J shed 2 bases, with 10 bases lying between them. DNA for the CDR3: TGTGCCAGCAGCCAGGATCTAACTGGAAACACCATATATTTT. Translation: CASSQDLTGNTIYF. The variable domain in full, completed from reference TRBV11-3 and TRBJ1-3, reads EAGVVQSPRYKIIEKKQPVAFWCNPISGHNTLYWYLQNLGQGPELLIRYENEEAVDDSQLPKDRFSAERLKGVDSTLKIQPAELGDSAVYLCASSQDLTGNTIYFGEGSWLTVV.

The chain combines TRBV29-1 with TRBJ2-3; TRBD1 matches 8 bases. V was pared by 7 bases and J by 4 bases, with 7 bases of the junction left unmatched. The CDR3 is 13 residues long. Germline V gene sequence: CDR1 SQVTM, CDR2 ANQGSEA. CDR3: CSGDRGRADTQYF. The CDR3 region has the DNA TGCAGCGGAGACAGGGGTAGAGCAGATACGCAGTATTTT.

This clone was observed a few times. V usage is TRBV11-2 and J usage is TRBJ1-1; tentatively, D is TRBD1 (5 bases). Trimming removed 0 bases from V and 5 bases from J, with 10 bases in between. The length of the CDR3 is 14 residues. The germline V gene encodes CDR1 SGHAT and CDR2 FQNNGV. The CDR3 DNA reads TGTGCCAGCAGCTTAGATTTTGGGGGGACTGAAGCTTTCTTT. Protein sequence: CASSLDFGGTEAFF.

The V call is TRBV11-3, the J call TRBJ1-1; tentative D call: TRBD1 (5 bases). V shed 1 base and J shed 0 bases, with 9 bases lying between them. Germline CDR1 SGHNT, CDR2 YENEEA. CDR3 size: 15 residues. This CDR3 is CASSLVSGMNTEAFF. Here the CDR3 DNA reads TGTGCCAGCAGCTTAGTTTCAGGGATGAACACTGAAGCTTTCTTT. Combining the CDR3 with reference TRBV11-3 and TRBJ1-1 gives the whole variable domain EAGVVQSPRYKIIEKKQPVAFWCNPISGHNTLYWYLQNLGQGPELLIRYENEEAVDDSQLPKDRFSAERLKGVDSTLKIQPAELGDSAVYLCASSLVSGMNTEAFFGQGTRLTVV.

The chain uses TRBV29-1 and TRBJ2-3; D is possibly TRBD1 (6 bases). CDR1 and CDR2 from the germline V gene are SQVTM and ANQGSEA. The V end was cut by 4 bases, the J end by 5 bases, with 13 bases between. The CDR3 spans 13 residues. Here the CDR3 reads CSVVQGARDTQYF. The CDR3 bases are TGCAGCGTTGTACAGGGCGCCAGAGATACGCAGTATTTT.

The chain carries TRBV28 and TRBJ1-1; no firm D call. Germline assignment: CDR1 MDHEN and CDR2 SYDVKM. The V end was cut by 6 bases, the J end by 5 bases, with 16 bases between. The CDR3 runs 14 residues. CDR3 loop: CASSPPLGGTEAFF. CDR3 DNA: TGTGCCAGCAGCCCTCCCTTGGGCGGGACTGAAGCTTTCTTT.

CDR3 sequence reads: CSVAGQGGYTF. CDR3 bases: TGCAGCGTTGCAGGACAGGGAGGCTACACCTTC. This chain uses TRBV29-1 with TRBJ1-2; 8 nucleotides match TRBD1. The CDR3 runs 11 residues. Looked up from germline, CDR1 is SQVTM and CDR2 is ANQGSEA. J gave up 8 bases and V 4 bases, and 3 bases lay outside the gene matches.

The chain recombines TRBV7-9 with TRBJ2-4; the D gene is possibly TRBD2 (6 bases). V was cut by 0 bases and J by 0 bases, with 12 bases left in between. The CDR3 is 17 residues long. The germline gives CDR1 SEHNR, CDR2 FQNEAQ (reference sequence). CDR3 DNA: TGTGCCAGCAGCTTAGCTGTTAGCGGTTTAGCCAAAAACATTCAGTACTTC. Amino acid sequence: CASSLAVSGLAKNIQYF.

The chain is built from TRBV4-1 and TRBJ2-7; D call uncertain. Germline CDR1 is MGHRA and CDR2 is YSYEKL. The CDR3 loop spans 9 amino acids. V lost 9 bases, J lost 3 bases, and 3 bases lay in between. This CDR3 reads CASRYEQYF. The CDR3 region has the DNA TGCGCCAGTCGCTACGAGCAGTACTTC.

This clone occurred once. A read error may produce the germline difference seen at one junction end. This chain connects TRBV9 to TRBJ1-2, with D possibly being TRBD1 (5 bases). There are 13 residues in the CDR3. Germline V gene sequence: CDR1 SGDLS, CDR2 YYNGEE. Written as DNA, the CDR3 is TGTACCAGCAGCGCCGGCGGGGGAACAGGCTACACCTTC. It is translated as CTSSAGGGTGYTF.

The chain employs TRBV19 and TRBJ2-7, with TRBD2 as a possible D gene (5 bases). V lost 5 bases to trimming and J lost 2 bases, with 19 bases between them. Germline CDR1 and CDR2: LNHDA and SQIVND (reference sequence). The CDR3 has 16 amino acids. DNA of the CDR3: TGTGCCAGTAGTCCCCTGAGGGTAGCCGCACCCTACGAGCAGTACTTC. Its protein product is CASSPLRVAAPYEQYF.

The chain employs TRBV5-5 and TRBJ2-7, with D perhaps TRBD1 (6 bases). The CDR3 extends over 15 amino acids. The V gene lost 4 bases and the J gene lost 3 bases, with 17 bases spanning the gap. Germline-derived CDR1 and CDR2 are SGHKS and YYEKEE (reference sequence). The CDR3 sequence: CASSAWDGDIYEQYF. CDR3 sequence (DNA): TGTGCCAGCAGCGCTTGGGACGGGGACATCTACGAGCAGTACTTC. The full variable domain, in which reference TRBV5-5 and TRBJ2-7 provide the parts outside the CDR3, is DAGVTQSPTHLIKTRGQQVTLRCSPISGHKSVSWYQQVLGQGPQFIFQYYEKEERGRGNFPDRFSARQFPNYSSELNVNALLLGDSALYLCASSAWDGDIYEQYFGPGTRLTVT.

This clone was observed a single time. This chain joins TRBV18 and TRBJ2-2; D is possibly TRBD1 (5 bases). This CDR3 comprises 16 residues. V shed 4 bases and J shed 0 bases, with 12 bases lying between them. Per germline, CDR1 KGHSH and CDR2 LQKENI. In DNA form, the CDR3 reads TGTGCCAGCTCACAGCTAAGGGGCGCGAACACCGGGGAGCTGTTTTTT. Encoded protein: CASSQLRGANTGELFF.

This clone showed up just a few times. V and J are TRBV28 and TRBJ1-1, with TRBD1 identical over 7 bases. Germline CDR1 is MDHEN and CDR2 is SYDVKM. V lost 5 bases to trimming and J lost 4 bases; unmatched junction nucleotides: 7. There are 14 residues in the CDR3. The CDR3 DNA follows: TGTGCCAGCAGTCCCCCGAGGGGGCGCACTGAAGCTTTCTTT. This translates into CASSPPRGRTEAFF. The variable domain in full, with the rest retrieved from reference TRBV28 and TRBJ1-1, is DVKVTQSSRYLVKRTGEKVFLECVQDMDHENMFWYRQDPGLGLRLIYFSYDVKMKEKGDIPEGYSVSREKKERFSLILESASTNQTSMYLCASSPPRGRTEAFFGQGTRLTVV.

The chain couples TRBV5-1 to TRBJ2-1; 12 bases match TRBD2. The CDR3 is 18 amino acids. The V gene's germline CDR1 is SGHRS and CDR2 YFSETQ. Germline trimming cut 1 base from V and 0 bases from J; bases unmatched to any gene: 5. This CDR3 is CASSLHTSGRSSYNEQFF. CDR3 DNA: TGCGCCAGCAGCTTGCACACTAGCGGGAGGAGCTCCTACAATGAGCAGTTCTTC.

The V and J genes are TRBV11-3 and TRBJ2-7, with D possibly matching TRBD1 (6 bases). Trimming took off 1 base at V and 0 bases at J, with 7 bases between the two ends. The germline V gene encodes CDR1 SGHNT and CDR2 YENEEA. This CDR3 comprises 14 residues. DNA of the CDR3: TGTGCCAGCAGCTTAGCCAGGGGCTCCTACGAGCAGTACTTC. It yields the protein CASSLARGSYEQYF.

This chain connects TRBV5-1 to TRBJ2-2; 7 nucleotides match TRBD2. The germline V gene encodes CDR1 SGHRS and CDR2 YFSETQ. This CDR3 region has 15 residues. Losses at the gene ends were 4 bases for V and 2 bases for J; bases not matched to a gene: 5. The CDR3 region is CASSLGTTNTGELFF. Written as DNA, the CDR3 is TGCGCCAGCAGCCTCGGGACTACTAACACCGGGGAGCTGTTTTTT.

The rearrangement links TRBV28 to TRBJ2-7; 10 nucleotides match TRBD2. The junction had 8 bases not matched to a gene; V was cut back by 6 bases and J by 3 bases. CDR3 length equals 15 residues. In germline, CDR1 is MDHEN, CDR2 SYDVKM. The CDR3 sequence is CASSRLSSGSYEQYF. CDR3 nucleotide sequence: TGTGCCAGCAGCCGACTTTCTAGCGGGAGCTACGAGCAGTACTTC.

The gene calls are TRBV29-1 and TRBJ2-3; a weak D match, TRBD2 (5 bases). Germline V gene data show CDR1 as SQVTM and CDR2 as ANQGSEA. This CDR3 is 13 amino acids long. With 7 bases removed from V and 1 base from J, the gap between germline ends came to 12 bases. CDR3 residues: CSASPEGTDTQYF. In DNA, the CDR3 is TGCAGCGCCTCTCCGGAGGGCACAGATACGCAGTATTTT.

This chain connects TRBV27 to TRBJ2-5; D perhaps matches TRBD1 (5 bases). The germline V gene encodes CDR1 MNHEY and CDR2 SMNVEV (reference sequence). The ends were cut back, 7 bases at V and 8 bases at J, with 14 bases in the middle. The CDR3 has 12 residues. The CDR3 region is CASKGIGVTQYF. The CDR3 DNA reads TGTGCCAGCAAGGGGATTGGGGTAACCCAGTACTTC.

This chain links TRBV10-3 with TRBJ1-1; D unclear. The CDR3 extends over 13 amino acids. Trimming removed 4 bases from V and 5 bases from J, with 11 bases in between. The germline V gene has CDR1 ENHRY and CDR2 SYGVKD. CDR3 residues: CAISVAVRTEAFF. The CDR3 bases are TGTGCCATCAGTGTAGCGGTCCGTACTGAAGCTTTCTTT.

The gene calls are TRBV7-2 and TRBJ2-7, with 8 bases that match TRBD1. Germline-derived CDR1 and CDR2 are SGHTA and FQGNSA. The CDR3 contains 14 residues. V shed 5 bases and J 7 bases; nucleotides not matched to a gene: 10. The CDR3 sequence is CASSPDRGLREQYF. The CDR3 DNA reads as TGTGCCAGCAGCCCAGACAGGGGTTTGAGGGAGCAGTACTTC.

The chain carries TRBV13 and TRBJ1-1; D remains ambiguous. This CDR3 contains 14 residues. Germline CDR1 PRHDT, CDR2 FYEKMQ (reference sequence). Trimming cost V 0 bases and J 1 base, with 6 bases left between them. CDR3 nucleotides: TGTGCCAGCAGCTTAGGGGGCTGGAACACTGAAGCTTTCTTT. This translates into CASSLGGWNTEAFF.

The rearrangement links TRBV18 to TRBJ2-1, with D possibly matching TRBD2 (6 bases). Germline CDR1 reads KGHSH; CDR2 reads LQKENI. Trimming removed 3 bases at V and 6 bases at J, with 12 bases between. The CDR3 is 14 amino acids. The CDR3 nucleotides read TGTGCCAGCTCACCGGTTAGCGGCCCCAATGAGCAGTTCTTC. It translates to CASSPVSGPNEQFF.